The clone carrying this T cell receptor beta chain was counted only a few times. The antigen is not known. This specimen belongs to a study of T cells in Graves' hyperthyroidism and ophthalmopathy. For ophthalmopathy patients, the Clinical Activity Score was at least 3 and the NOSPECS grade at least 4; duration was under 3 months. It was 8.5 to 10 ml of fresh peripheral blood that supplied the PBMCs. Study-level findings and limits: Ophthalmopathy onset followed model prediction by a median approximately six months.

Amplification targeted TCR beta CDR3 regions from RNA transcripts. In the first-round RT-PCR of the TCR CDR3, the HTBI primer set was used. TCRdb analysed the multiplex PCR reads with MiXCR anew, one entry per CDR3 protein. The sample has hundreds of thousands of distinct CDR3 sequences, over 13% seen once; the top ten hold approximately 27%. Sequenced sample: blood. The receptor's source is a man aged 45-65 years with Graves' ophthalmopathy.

CDR3 sequence: CATSRSGVFDSPLHF. In DNA form, the CDR3 reads TGTGCCACCAGCAGATCAGGGGTTTTTGATTCACCCCTCCACTTT. The rearrangement joins TRBV15 to TRBJ1-6, with D possibly TRBD1 on 6 matching bases. Looked up from germline, CDR1 is LNHNV and CDR2 is YYDKDF (reference sequence). The CDR3 loop spans 15 amino acids. V lost 2 bases, J lost 8 bases, and 13 bases lay in between.